The 5 T cell receptor beta chains reported below all come from one sample, sequenced in a study of T cell repertoires in cytomegalovirus infection. The antigens for these receptors are not known. TCRdb re-called the reads through MiXCR, storing one row per CDR3 protein. The data hold 800,000 to 950,000 distinct CDR3 sequences, with approximately 32% observed a single time. Specimen: cultured CD8+ T cells from PBMCs, collected from culture after CMV antigen stimulation. The source of these receptors is a human donor in good health (CMV status not recorded). Some clones in this sample may be carry-over from other donors' samples.

The chain joins TRBV4-1 to TRBJ1-2, with 9 bases lining up with TRBD1. The V gene's germline CDR1 is MGHRA and CDR2 YSYEKL. Trimming cost V 4 bases and J 4 bases; bases outside gene matches: 4. The CDR3 is 14 amino acids. CDR3 in amino acids: CASSRGQGPYGYTF. For the CDR3, the DNA is TGCGCCAGCAGCCGAGGACAGGGGCCCTATGGCTACACCTTC.

This clonotype turned up a few times. This chain uses TRBV6-1 with TRBJ2-1, with D possibly being TRBD1 or TRBD2 (5 bases each). The V end was cut by 5 bases, the J end by 5 bases, with 16 bases between. CDR1 and CDR2 (germline): MNHNS, SASEGT. The CDR3 covers 15 residues. The CDR3 nucleotides are TGTGCCAGCAGTTCCCCAGATTGGGGGAACAATGAGCAGTTCTTC. This codes for CASSSPDWGNNEQFF.

This clonotype was recorded many times. The genes are TRBV7-2 and TRBJ2-5, with 8 positions matching TRBD2. The trim removed 0 bases at V and 5 bases at J, leaving 8 bases unmatched. The CDR3 is made up of 16 amino acids. Per germline, CDR1 SGHTA and CDR2 FQGNSA. The DNA of the CDR3 is TGTGCCAGCAGCTTAGCGGTTGGAGCGGGGGTGGAGACCCAGTACTTC. It codes for CASSLAVGAGVETQYF.

The chain links TRBV20-1 to TRBJ1-5, with 9 bases aligning to TRBD1. The CDR3 is made up of 14 amino acids. V gave up 5 bases and J gave up 1 base; unmatched junction bases: 3. Germline V gives CDR1 DFQATT, CDR2 SNEGSKA (reference sequence). For the CDR3, the DNA is TGCAGTGCTGTACAGGGGGCGAGCAATCAGCCCCAGCATTTT. It translates to CSAVQGASNQPQHF.

J is TRBJ1-1 and V is TRBV19; perhaps TRBD1 as D (6 bases). CDR3 size: 14 residues. The germline V gene encodes CDR1 LNHDA and CDR2 SQIVND (reference sequence). Trimming took off 0 bases at V and 7 bases at J, with 12 bases between the two ends. This chain's CDR3 is CASSIDSIGGEAFF. The CDR3 bases are TGTGCCAGTAGTATAGATAGTATAGGGGGTGAAGCTTTCTTT.